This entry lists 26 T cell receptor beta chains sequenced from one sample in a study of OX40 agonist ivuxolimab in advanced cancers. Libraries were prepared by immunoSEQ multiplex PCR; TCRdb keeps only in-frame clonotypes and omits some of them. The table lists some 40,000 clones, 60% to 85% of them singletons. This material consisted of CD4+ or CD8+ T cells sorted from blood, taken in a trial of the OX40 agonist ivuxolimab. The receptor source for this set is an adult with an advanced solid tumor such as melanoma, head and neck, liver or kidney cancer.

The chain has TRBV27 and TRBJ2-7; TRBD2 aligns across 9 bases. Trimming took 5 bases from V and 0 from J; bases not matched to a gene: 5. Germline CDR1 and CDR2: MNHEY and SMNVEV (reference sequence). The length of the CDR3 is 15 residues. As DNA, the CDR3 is TGTGCCAGCAGTCTGGCTAGCGGGAACTCCTACGAGCAGTACTTC. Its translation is CASSLASGNSYEQYF.

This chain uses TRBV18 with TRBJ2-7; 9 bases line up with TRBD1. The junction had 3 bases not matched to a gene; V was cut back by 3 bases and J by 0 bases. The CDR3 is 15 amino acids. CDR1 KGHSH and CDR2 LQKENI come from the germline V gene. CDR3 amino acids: CASSPGQGNSYEQYF. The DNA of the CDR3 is TGTGCCAGCTCACCGGGACAGGGTAACTCCTACGAGCAGTACTTC.

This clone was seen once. The CDR3 bases are TGCGCCAGCAGCCAAGAATTGGGGCAGGGCCTTCTTGGGGACTATGGCTACACCTTC. Amino acid sequence: CASSQELGQGLLGDYGYTF. This chain joins TRBV4-3 and TRBJ1-2, with a weak D call TRBD1 (5 bases). CDR1 is LGHNA, CDR2 YSLEER, per germline. V lost 0 bases and J lost 3, with 23 bases in between. CDR3 size: 19 residues.

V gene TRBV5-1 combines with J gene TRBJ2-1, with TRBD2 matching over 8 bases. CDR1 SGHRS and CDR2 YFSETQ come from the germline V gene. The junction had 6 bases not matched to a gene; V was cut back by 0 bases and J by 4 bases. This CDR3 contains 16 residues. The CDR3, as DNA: TGCGCCAGCAGCTTGGAGGCCAGCGGGGGATACAATGAGCAGTTCTTC. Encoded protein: CASSLEASGGYNEQFF.

CDR3 coding DNA: TGTGCCAGCAGTGACAGGCACTATGGCTACACCTTC. Residues: CASSDRHYGYTF. This chain joins TRBV6-4 and TRBJ1-2; D is unresolved. Germline assignment: CDR1 MRHNA and CDR2 SNTAGT. V lost 2 bases, J lost 3 bases, and 4 bases lay in between. The CDR3 runs 12 residues.

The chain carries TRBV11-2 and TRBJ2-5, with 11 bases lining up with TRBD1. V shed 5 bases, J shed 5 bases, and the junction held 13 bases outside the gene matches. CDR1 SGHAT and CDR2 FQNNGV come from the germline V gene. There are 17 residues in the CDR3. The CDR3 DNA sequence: TGTGCCAGCAGCGCCAAATGGACAGGGGGCGCAGGTGAGACCCAGTACTTC. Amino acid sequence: CASSAKWTGGAGETQYF.

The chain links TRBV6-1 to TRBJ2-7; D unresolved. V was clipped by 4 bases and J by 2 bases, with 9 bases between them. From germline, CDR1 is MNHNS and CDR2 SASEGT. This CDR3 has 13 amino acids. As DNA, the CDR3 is TGTGCCAGCAGTGTAGGCAGCCCCTACGAGCAGTACTTC. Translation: CASSVGSPYEQYF.

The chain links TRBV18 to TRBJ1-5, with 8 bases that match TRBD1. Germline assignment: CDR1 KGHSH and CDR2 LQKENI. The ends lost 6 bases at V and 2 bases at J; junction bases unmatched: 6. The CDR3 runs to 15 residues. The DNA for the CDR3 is TGTGCCAGCTCCCCCGACAGGGGACGCAATCAGCCCCAGCATTTT. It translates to CASSPDRGRNQPQHF.

The CDR3 loop is CASSDQGNTEAFF. DNA of the CDR3: TGTGCCAGCAGTGACCAGGGGAACACTGAAGCTTTCTTT. J is TRBJ1-1 and V is TRBV2; tentatively, D is TRBD1 (5 bases). Germline V CDR1 and CDR2: SNHLY, FYNNEI. CDR3 length: 13 amino acids. Between the trimmed V and J ends, which lost 3 bases and 1 base, there was a span of 6 bases.

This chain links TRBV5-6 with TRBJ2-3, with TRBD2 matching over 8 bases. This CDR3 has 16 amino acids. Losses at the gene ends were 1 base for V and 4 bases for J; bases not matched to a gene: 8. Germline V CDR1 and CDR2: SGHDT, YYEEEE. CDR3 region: CASSLRSGSLPDTQYF. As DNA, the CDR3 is TGTGCCAGCAGCTTGCGCAGCGGGAGTCTCCCAGATACGCAGTATTTT.

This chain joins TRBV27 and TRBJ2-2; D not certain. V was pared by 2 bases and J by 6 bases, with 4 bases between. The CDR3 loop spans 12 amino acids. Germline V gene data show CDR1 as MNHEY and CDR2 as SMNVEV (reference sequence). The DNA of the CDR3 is TGTGCCAGCAGTTTAAGGGCCGGGGAGCTGTTTTTT. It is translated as CASSLRAGELFF.

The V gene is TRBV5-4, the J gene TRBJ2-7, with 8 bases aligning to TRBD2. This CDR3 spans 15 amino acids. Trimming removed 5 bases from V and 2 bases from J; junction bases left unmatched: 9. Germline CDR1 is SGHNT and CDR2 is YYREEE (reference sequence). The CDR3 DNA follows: TGTGCCAGCAGTACTAGCGGAGGGGGACCCTACGAGCAGTACTTC. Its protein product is CASSTSGGGPYEQYF.

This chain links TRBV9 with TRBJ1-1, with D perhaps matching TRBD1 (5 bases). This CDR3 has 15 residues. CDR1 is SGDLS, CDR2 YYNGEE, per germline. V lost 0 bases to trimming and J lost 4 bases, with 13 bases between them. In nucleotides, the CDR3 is TGTGCCAGCAGCGTAGGGGAGGGGTGGAGCACTGAAGCTTTCTTT. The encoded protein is CASSVGEGWSTEAFF.

The CDR3, as DNA: TGCGCCAGCAGGGAGGACGGCGCGGACACCTTC. It translates to CASREDGADTF. This rearrangement joins TRBV10-2 to TRBJ1-2; unclear D gene. CDR1 is WSHSY and CDR2 is SAAADI in the germline V gene. The CDR3 extends over 11 amino acids. V was clipped by 6 bases and J by 12 bases, with 14 bases between them.

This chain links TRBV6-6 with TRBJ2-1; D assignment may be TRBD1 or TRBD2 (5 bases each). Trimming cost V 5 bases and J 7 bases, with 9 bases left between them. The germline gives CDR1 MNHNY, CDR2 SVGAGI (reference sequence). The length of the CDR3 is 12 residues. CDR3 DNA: TGTGCCAGCAGTAGGGACGTTAATGAGCAGTTCTTC. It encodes CASSRDVNEQFF.

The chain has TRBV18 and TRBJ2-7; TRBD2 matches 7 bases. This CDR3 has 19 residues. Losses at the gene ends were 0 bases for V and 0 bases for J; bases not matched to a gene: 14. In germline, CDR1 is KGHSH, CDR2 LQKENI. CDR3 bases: TGTGCCAGCTCACCACCGAGGGGAGGTGAGCGGGGCAGCTCCTACGAGCAGTACTTC. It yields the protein CASSPPRGGERGSSYEQYF.

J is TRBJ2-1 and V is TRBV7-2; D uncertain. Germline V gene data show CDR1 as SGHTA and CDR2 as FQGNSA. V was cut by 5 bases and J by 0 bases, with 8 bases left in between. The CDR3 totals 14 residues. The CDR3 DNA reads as TGTGCCAGCAGCGACACGAGCTCCTACAATGAGCAGTTCTTC. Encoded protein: CASSDTSSYNEQFF.

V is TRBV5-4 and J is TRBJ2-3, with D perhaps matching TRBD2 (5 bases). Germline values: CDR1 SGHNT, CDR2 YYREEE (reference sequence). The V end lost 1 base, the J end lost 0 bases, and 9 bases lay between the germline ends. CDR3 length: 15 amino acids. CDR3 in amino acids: CASSLWTGSTDTQYF. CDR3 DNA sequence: TGTGCCAGCAGCTTGTGGACGGGAAGCACAGATACGCAGTATTTT.

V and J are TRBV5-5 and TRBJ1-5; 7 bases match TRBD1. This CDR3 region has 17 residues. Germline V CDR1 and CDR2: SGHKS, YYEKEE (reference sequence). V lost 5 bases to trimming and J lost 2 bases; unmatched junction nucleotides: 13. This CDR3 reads CASRPGQKSGGNQPQHF. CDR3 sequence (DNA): TGTGCCAGCAGACCGGGACAGAAGTCCGGGGGCAATCAGCCCCAGCATTTT.

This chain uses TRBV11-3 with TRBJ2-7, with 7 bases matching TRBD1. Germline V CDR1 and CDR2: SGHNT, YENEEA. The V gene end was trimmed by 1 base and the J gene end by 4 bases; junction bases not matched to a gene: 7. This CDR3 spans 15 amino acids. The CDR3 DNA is TGTGCCAGCAGCTTAGGATCGGGACAGTTATACGAGCAGTACTTC. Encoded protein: CASSLGSGQLYEQYF.

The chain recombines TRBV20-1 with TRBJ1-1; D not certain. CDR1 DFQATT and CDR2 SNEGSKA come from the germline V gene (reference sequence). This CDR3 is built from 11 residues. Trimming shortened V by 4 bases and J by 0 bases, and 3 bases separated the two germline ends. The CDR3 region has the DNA TGCAGTGCTAACATGAACACTGAAGCTTTCTTT. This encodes CSANMNTEAFF.

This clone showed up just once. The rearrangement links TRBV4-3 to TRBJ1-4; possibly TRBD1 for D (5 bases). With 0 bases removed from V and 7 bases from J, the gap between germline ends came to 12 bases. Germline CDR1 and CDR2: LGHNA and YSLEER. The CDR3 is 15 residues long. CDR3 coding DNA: TGCGCCAGCAGCCAAGAAAGGGGCGCGGGTGAAAAACTGTTTTTT. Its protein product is CASSQERGAGEKLFF.

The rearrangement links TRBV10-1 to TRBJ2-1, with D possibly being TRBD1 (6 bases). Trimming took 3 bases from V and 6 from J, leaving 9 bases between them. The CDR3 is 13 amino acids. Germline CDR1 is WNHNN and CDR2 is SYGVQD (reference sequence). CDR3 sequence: CASSDAGVNEQFF. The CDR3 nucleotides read TGCGCCAGCAGTGATGCAGGGGTCAATGAGCAGTTCTTC.

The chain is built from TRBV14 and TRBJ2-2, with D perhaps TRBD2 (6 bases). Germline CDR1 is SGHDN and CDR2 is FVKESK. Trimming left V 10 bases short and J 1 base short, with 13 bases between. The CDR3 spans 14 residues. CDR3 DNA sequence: TGTGCCACCCGGCGGGACGGGAACACCGGGGAGCTGTTTTTT. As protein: CATRRDGNTGELFF.

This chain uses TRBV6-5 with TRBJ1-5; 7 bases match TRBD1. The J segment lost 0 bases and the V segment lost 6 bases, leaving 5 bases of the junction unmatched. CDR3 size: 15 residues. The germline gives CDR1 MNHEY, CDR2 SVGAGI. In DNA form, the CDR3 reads TGTGCCAGCAGGAGACAGGGTGGTAGCAATCAGCCCCAGCATTTT. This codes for CASRRQGGSNQPQHF.

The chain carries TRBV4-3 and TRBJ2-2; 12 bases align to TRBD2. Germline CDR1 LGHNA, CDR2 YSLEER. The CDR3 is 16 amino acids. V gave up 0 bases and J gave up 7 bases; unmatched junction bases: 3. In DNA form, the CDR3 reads TGCGCCAGCAGCCAAGAGCTAGCGGGAGGGTTCGGGGAGCTGTTTTTT. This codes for CASSQELAGGFGELFF.